This entry is about one TCR beta chain. The record originates from a study of blood T cell repertoires in COVID-19. In the study's own analysis: Amplification of reference gene primers was used by the study to estimate nucleated cell counts. Some clones are missing from TCRdb's copy, which holds only in-frame ones; the method was immunoSEQ multiplex PCR. That table furnishes V, J and clone size, whereas the DNA furnished D and trimming. The repertoire consists of tens of thousands of clones, with more than 80% occurring once and the leading ten covering roughly 7.6%. Per germline, CDR1 SGHNT and CDR2 YENEEA. V was trimmed by 4 bases and J by 6 bases, leaving 4 bases between them. The CDR3 has 11 amino acids.

The V gene is TRBV11-3, the J gene TRBJ2-1; no clear D. This sequence was found in a human donor with active COVID-19. The donor label of this sample is uncertain. Sequences were obtained from peripheral blood. DNA of the CDR3: TGTGCCAGCAGCTCCCGCAATGAGCAGTTCTTC. Protein sequence: CASSSRNEQFF.